This T cell receptor beta chain originates from a study of cytomegalovirus exposure and HLA in healthy donors. Study in general: About 84% of more than 300 genotyped donors fell in the Caucasian-associated ancestry cluster.

The ends were cut back, 3 bases at V and 0 bases at J, with 9 bases in the middle. Germline-derived CDR1 and CDR2 are ENHRY and SYGVKD. This CDR3 has 14 amino acids. The primer mix had 60 Vbeta and 13 Jbeta primers. Profiled with immunoSEQ multiplex PCR; TCRdb holds only in-frame clones, not every one. The sample has over 150,000 clones, approximately 80% seen once; the top ten hold over 5%. This clone was seen only a few times. This sequence originates from a middle-aged woman in good health and CMV-seropositive. The chain employs TRBV10-3 and TRBJ2-7; D is possibly TRBD2 (6 bases). The sample was PBMCs. The CDR3 region has the DNA TGTGCCATCAGTGACGGGGACTTCTCCTACGAGCAGTACTTC. Protein: CAISDGDFSYEQYF.